Below, one TCR beta chain is given with its context. The source of the sample is a study of blood T cell repertoires in COVID-19. Study overall: Spain, Italy and the United States supplied samples that represented acute and convalescent COVID-19.

Trimming stripped 2 bases from V and 0 bases from J, with 11 bases between. CDR1 is SGHAT, CDR2 FQNNGV, per germline. CDR3 length equals 16 residues. The authors' processing: Quantification of nucleated cells was approximated via reference gene primer amplification. The assay was immunoSEQ multiplex PCR, and TCRdb's table has in-frame clones only and misses some. The D gene and trimming were derived from the DNA, and the V and J assignments and clone size from that table. Of 120,000 or so clones in the sample, around 81% are singletons; the top ten hold roughly 4%. The sequenced sample consisted of peripheral blood. The chain is built from TRBV11-2 and TRBJ1-3; a weak D match, TRBD1 (6 bases). The receptor comes from a woman between 50 and 59 years old with acute or convalescent COVID-19. The CDR3 protein is CASSLRRDNSGNTIYF. CDR3 DNA sequence: TGTGCCAGCAGCTTACGCCGGGACAACTCTGGAAACACCATATATTTT.